This is a list of T cell receptor beta chains from one sample in a study of T-cell reconstitution after alpha-beta-depleted transplantation in children. MiXCR, run by TCRdb on the PCR reads, gives a single entry per CDR3 protein. The sample has 450,000 to 600,000 distinct CDR3 sequences, approximately 12% seen once. Sequenced material: PBMCs, mostly from graft donor cells, taken 360 days after TCRalphabeta/CD19-depleted stem cell transplant. Every receptor here comes from a male patient younger than 18 who had a stem cell transplant for acute myeloid leukemia, so the T cells may come from the graft donor. CDR3s include the opening cysteine and the closing phenylalanine or tryptophan. A D gene is named only where the DNA matches it firmly. A row's size may be missing; if present it is once, few, many or a size class.

abundance	j_gene	d_gene	v_gene	CDR3nt	CDR3aa
many	TRBJ2-2	NA	TRBV7-3	TGTGCCAGCAGCCCTCAGGGGTGGAACACCGGGGAGCTGTTTTTT	CASSPQGWNTGELFF
few	TRBJ1-3	NA	TRBV20-1	TGCAGTGCCTCTCCCGGGACGTCTGGAGACTTTTTCTCTGGAAACACCATATATTTT	CSASPGTSGDFFSGNTIYF
NA	TRBJ2-1	NA	TRBV15	TGTGCCACCAGAAGAGTGGGCCAGCCGGCCCGGAATGAGCAGTTCTTC	CATRRVGQPARNEQFF
few	TRBJ1-1	NA	TRBV29-1	TGCAGCGTTGTCGAGGATACGAACACTGAAGCTTTCTTT	CSVVEDTNTEAFF
many	TRBJ2-1	TRBD1	TRBV20-1	TGCAGTGCGATAGACAGGGGGCCTGGCAATGAGCAGTTCTTC	CSAIDRGPGNEQFF
NA	TRBJ2-7	NA	TRBV11-2	TGTGCCAGCAGCTTAGATTGGACTAACTACGAGCAGTACTTC	CASSLDWTNYEQYF
many	TRBJ2-3	TRBD2	TRBV5-1	TGCGCCAGCGCCTTCCGACTAGCGGGAGTAGTAGATACGCAGTATTTT	CASAFRLAGVVDTQYF
NA	TRBJ2-7	NA	TRBV3-1	TGTGCCAGCAGCCCCTACTCGACCTACGAGCAGTACTTC	CASSPYSTYEQYF
NA	TRBJ1-2	NA	TRBV27	TGTGCCAGCATCAACTATGGCTACACCTTC	CASINYGYTF
NA	TRBJ2-2	NA	TRBV12-3/TRBV12-4	TGTGCCAGCATGGCGGGATTTAACACCGGGGAGCTGTTTTTT	CASMAGFNTGELFF
NA	TRBJ1-5	NA	TRBV20-1	TGCAGTGCTAGAGATTTTGGCAGAGCTAGCAATCAGCCCCAGCATTTT	CSARDFGRASNQPQHF
many	TRBJ2-3	NA	TRBV28	TGTGCCAGCAGTCTTTTCGGGGGCACGACAGATACGCAGTATTTT	CASSLFGGTTDTQYF
few	TRBJ1-5	NA	TRBV14	TGTGCCAGCAGCCAAGATTGGTACTACCCCAAATTTTTGCCCCAGCATTTT	CASSQDWYYPKFLPQHF
NA	TRBJ2-7	NA	TRBV5-1	TGCGCCAGCAGTTCCATTAGGGGGGCCCTCCTCTACGAGCAGTACTTC	CASSSIRGALLYEQYF
many	TRBJ2-7	NA	TRBV29-1	TGCAGCGTTCCCACCGGGAACGGGTTGCCCTTC	CSVPTGNGLPF
few	TRBJ1-5	NA	TRBV7-8	TGTGCCAGCAGCTTAATCGCGGAGACCAATCAGCCCCAGCATTTT	CASSLIAETNQPQHF
NA	TRBJ2-3	NA	TRBV20-1	TGCAGTGCTAGTGTAGGGTACACAGATACGCAGTATTTT	CSASVGYTDTQYF
few	TRBJ1-5	NA	TRBV2	TGTGCCAGCAGTGAAGAGCCAGGTCAGCTTCCCCAGCATTTT	CASSEEPGQLPQHF
few	TRBJ2-7	NA	TRBV4-2	TGTGCCAGCAGCCCACGGGGGAGGAGCGACAGGGCGGTGGGGGGGGTGCAGTACTTC	CASSPRGRSDRAVGGVQYF
NA	TRBJ2-5	NA	TRBV20-1	TGCAGTGCTAGAGATATCAAAGAGGCGGGAGAGACCCAGTACTTC	CSARDIKEAGETQYF